The next 31 T cell receptor beta chains were all read from a single sample in a study of breast tumors, draining lymph nodes, adjacent tissues (TCRdb year 2016). Receptor libraries were prepared by multiplex PCR. Sequencing was carried out with an Illumina HiSeq 2000. TCRdb reprocessed the public reads (quality trimming at Q25 with fastp, clone calling with MiXCR) and kept in-frame beta chains. Merged by CDR3 protein, the rows form single entries marked with the most common genes and DNA. The sample contains some 170,000 distinct CDR3 sequences, approximately 33% of them found a single time. Approximately 3.9% of the sample comes from the top ten. Lymph node samples came from the axillary draining lymph nodes of breast cancer patients. The sequencing sample was made of axillary lymph node tissue. The receptors shown here come from a female donor with breast cancer. Some clones in this sample may be carry-over from other donors' samples.

This clonotype was observed a few times. A much larger clonotype is one base distant, so this may be a read error. The rearrangement links TRBV13 to TRBJ2-5; D gene ambiguous. Between the trimmed V and J ends, which lost 0 bases and 5 bases, there was a span of 10 bases. From germline, CDR1 is PRHDT and CDR2 FYEKMQ (reference sequence). The CDR3 is 14 residues long. In DNA form, the CDR3 reads TGTGCCAGCAGCTTAGGGGCCCTGGGGGAGACCCAGTACTTC. This translates into CASSLGALGETQYF.

Ten or more counts support this clonotype. The V gene is TRBV20-1, the J gene TRBJ2-5; D is ambiguous. CDR1 is DFQATT and CDR2 is SNEGSKA in the germline V gene (reference sequence). This CDR3 spans 12 amino acids. Trimming pared 2 bases from V and 1 base from J, leaving 5 bases between. The CDR3: CSARMSQETQYF. CDR3 nucleotides: TGCAGTGCTAGAATGAGCCAAGAGACCCAGTACTTC.

Turning to this clonotype: A much larger clone is a single base away; this may be a read error. The chain combines TRBV5-4 with TRBJ2-2; D remains ambiguous. CDR1 and CDR2 (germline): SGHNT, YYREEE (reference sequence). Trimming left V 2 bases short and J 4 bases short, with 9 bases between. This CDR3 contains 14 residues. CDR3 DNA sequence: TGTGCCAGCAGCTTTCGGAAGACCACCGGGGAGCTGTTTTTT. Translating it yields CASSFRKTTGELFF. The variable domain in full, completed from reference TRBV5-4 and TRBJ2-2, reads ETGVTQSPTHLIKTRGQQVTLRCSSQSGHNTVSWYQQALGQGPQFIFQYYREEENGRGNFPPRFSGLQFPNYSSELNVNALELDDSALYLCASSFRKTTGELFFGEGSRLTVL.

The rearrangement links TRBV28 to TRBJ1-6; D may be TRBD1 (5 bases). Per germline, CDR1 MDHEN and CDR2 SYDVKM. V lost 6 bases, J lost 8 bases, and 14 bases lay in between. CDR3 length equals 14 residues. The DNA of the CDR3 is TGTGCCAGCAGCCTAGAGGGGAGGGATTCACCCCTCCACTTT. Protein product: CASSLEGRDSPLHF.

This clonotype showed up just once. Likely a read error: the CDR3 ends without its conserved phenylalanine or tryptophan. The chain carries TRBV5-4 and TRBJ1-4; D not certain. Between the trimmed V and J ends, which lost 3 bases and 8 bases, there was a span of 11 bases. From germline, CDR1 is SGHNT and CDR2 YYREEE (reference sequence). The length of the CDR3 is 13 residues. The DNA for the CDR3 is TGTGCCAGCAGCTCCCAGAATAGCGAAAAACTGTTTCCT. Residues: CASSSQNSEKLFP.

The table lists this clonotype with a few counts. The chain has TRBV5-1 and TRBJ1-1; no clear D. The CDR3 is 14 amino acids. Germline CDR1 is SGHRS and CDR2 is YFSETQ. The V end was cut by 0 bases, the J end by 7 bases, with 13 bases between. CDR3 bases: TGCGCCAGCAGCTTGGACAGCCTTTTGGGTGAAGCTTTCTTT. As protein: CASSLDSLLGEAFF.

Many counts were recorded for this clonotype. The rearrangement joins TRBV3-1 to TRBJ2-3; TRBD1 or TRBD2 may be the D gene (5 bases each). CDR3 length: 13 amino acids. The V and J ends lost 8 bases and 4 bases respectively, with 13 bases between them. Germline CDR1 and CDR2: LGHDT and YNNKEL (reference sequence). CDR3 sequence: CASHNGGADTQYF. CDR3 in DNA: TGTGCCAGCCACAATGGGGGTGCAGATACGCAGTATTTT.

This clonotype was seen ten or more times. The rearrangement links TRBV7-2 to TRBJ2-7; the D gene is possibly TRBD2 (5 bases). CDR3 size: 15 residues. Trimming removed 3 bases at V and 1 base at J, with 13 bases between. Germline lookup yields CDR1 SGHTA and CDR2 FQGNSA. The CDR3 loop is CASSLGVFRSYEQYF. The CDR3 nucleotides are TGTGCCAGCAGCTTGGGAGTGTTCCGGTCCTACGAGCAGTACTTC.

This clonotype was seen at least ten times. The chain combines TRBV7-9 with TRBJ2-3; D may be TRBD1 (6 bases). The V gene lost 1 base and the J gene lost 8 bases, with 13 bases spanning the gap. The germline gives CDR1 SEHNR, CDR2 FQNEAQ (reference sequence). The CDR3 runs to 14 residues. DNA for the CDR3: TGTGCCAGCAGCTTAGTAGCAGGGGTTGGTACGCAGTATTTT. This sequence encodes CASSLVAGVGTQYF.

The sample holds many counts of this clonotype. This chain uses TRBV5-1 with TRBJ2-7, with 7 bases fitting TRBD1. The CDR3 runs 14 residues. CDR1 and CDR2 from the germline V gene are SGHRS and YFSETQ. V lost 0 bases, J lost 0 bases, and 0 bases stayed unmatched. CDR3 coding DNA: TGCGCCAGCAGCTTGGACAGGGGCTCCTACGAGCAGTACTTC. It translates to CASSLDRGSYEQYF.

This clonotype was observed at least ten times. The chain employs TRBV6-6 and TRBJ2-7; tentative D call: TRBD1 (5 bases). Trimming removed 0 bases at V and 2 bases at J, with 5 bases between. This CDR3 contains 13 residues. From germline, CDR1 is MNHNY and CDR2 SVGAGI (reference sequence). The CDR3 here is CASSYSGPYEQYF. The CDR3 DNA sequence: TGTGCCAGCAGTTACTCGGGGCCCTACGAGCAGTACTTC.

This clonotype was seen many times. The genes are TRBV29-1 and TRBJ1-2, with D unclear. The V end was cut by 7 bases, the J end by 1 base, with 13 bases between. There are 13 residues in the CDR3. Looked up from germline, CDR1 is SQVTM and CDR2 is ANQGSEA. The CDR3, as DNA: TGCAGCGCTGGGTCCGGGGTTAACTATGGCTACACCTTC. Protein sequence: CSAGSGVNYGYTF.

In this sample, this clonotype turned up once. Sequence at one end of the junction differs from germline and may be a read error. The chain recombines TRBV12-3 or TRBV12-4 with TRBJ2-6, with D perhaps assigned TRBD1 or TRBD2 (5 bases each). CDR3 length: 14 residues. This CDR3 reads CASRLRGVVSPEAF. CDR3 sequence (DNA): TGTGCCAGCAGATTAAGAGGGGTCGTTTCGCCTGAAGCTTTC.

This clonotype came up a few times. This chain connects TRBV6-2 or TRBV6-3 to TRBJ2-7; 12 bases are a match to TRBD1. The CDR3 runs 17 residues. V lost 5 bases and J lost 2; bases outside the gene matches: 10. Germline V lookup: CDR1 MNHEY, CDR2 SVGEGT. The CDR3 loop is CASSPSRDRGLTYEQYF. CDR3 bases: TGTGCCAGCAGTCCCAGCCGGGACAGGGGGCTCACCTACGAGCAGTACTTC.

V gene TRBV19 combines with J gene TRBJ2-3; 9 bases match TRBD2. CDR3 length: 16 residues. Germline CDR1 is LNHDA and CDR2 is SQIVND (reference sequence). V was pared by 3 bases and J by 5 bases, with 9 bases of the junction left unmatched. The CDR3 region has the DNA TGTGCCAGTAGTATCATGGCTAGCGGGGAACGAGATACGCAGTATTTT. Amino acid sequence: CASSIMASGERDTQYF.

This clonotype was detected once. V is TRBV4-3 and J is TRBJ1-1; D is ambiguous. V lost 3 bases to trimming and J lost 0 bases, with 14 bases between them. This CDR3 comprises 16 residues. The germline V gene encodes CDR1 LGHNA and CDR2 YSLEER. The DNA for the CDR3 is TGCGCCAGCAGCCACCTCGGGGTGGGAGTGAACACTGAAGCTTTCTTT. The encoded protein is CASSHLGVGVNTEAFF.

The chain links TRBV15 to TRBJ2-2; a possible D gene is TRBD1 (6 bases). CDR1 is LNHNV and CDR2 is YYDKDF in the germline V gene (reference sequence). This CDR3 has 16 residues. V was trimmed by 0 bases and J by 6 bases, leaving 14 bases between them. CDR3 residues: CATSRDRGLFPGELFF. CDR3 sequence (DNA): TGTGCCACCAGCAGAGACAGGGGCTTGTTTCCCGGGGAGCTGTTTTTT.

This chain uses TRBV6-5 with TRBJ1-5; 7 bases match TRBD1. V lost 8 bases and J lost 4; bases outside the gene matches: 5. CDR3 length: 13 amino acids. Germline-derived CDR1 and CDR2 are MNHEY and SVGAGI. This chain's CDR3 is CASCPDRNQPQHF. The CDR3 DNA reads TGTGCCAGCTGTCCGGACAGGAATCAGCCCCAGCATTTT.

Concerning this clonotype itself: Since a much larger clone is just one base distant, this may be a read error. The J gene is TRBJ2-7, the V gene TRBV28; a possible D gene is TRBD2 (5 bases). The CDR3 runs to 12 residues. CDR1 MDHEN and CDR2 SYDVKM come from the germline V gene. CDR3 region: CASSFQADEQHF. The DNA for the CDR3 is TGTGCCAGCAGTTTCCAAGCGGACGAGCAGCACTTC.

CDR3 nucleotides: TGCGCCAGCAGTGAGTCAGGGGCGAACACCGGGGAGCTGTTTTTT. This sequence encodes CASSESGANTGELFF. V is TRBV10-2 and J is TRBJ2-2, with D perhaps matching TRBD1 (5 bases). Germline V gene lookup returns CDR1 WSHSY and CDR2 SAAADI. Trimming pared 0 bases from V and 0 bases from J, leaving 5 bases between. The CDR3 spans 15 residues.

This clonotype was found many times. V is TRBV5-5 and J is TRBJ1-6; TRBD1 is a possible D gene (5 bases). CDR3 length: 15 residues. V lost 2 bases to trimming and J lost 7 bases, with 13 bases between them. Germline loops: CDR1 SGHKS, CDR2 YYEKEE (reference sequence). CDR3 amino acids: CASSFNYQGNSPLHF. The CDR3, as DNA: TGTGCCAGCAGCTTTAACTACCAGGGAAATTCACCCCTCCACTTT.

This clonotype was detected only a few times. V is TRBV7-9 and J is TRBJ1-1; D might be TRBD1 (5 bases). Trimming removed 5 bases at V and 4 bases at J, with 11 bases between. The CDR3 is 13 residues long. Germline V gives CDR1 SEHNR, CDR2 FQNEAQ (reference sequence). This CDR3 is CASSGARITEAFF. The CDR3 DNA sequence: TGTGCCAGCAGCGGGGCCCGGATCACTGAAGCTTTCTTT.

The V call is TRBV5-1, the J call TRBJ2-3, with D tentatively TRBD1 or TRBD2 (5 bases each). Trimming removed 6 bases from V and 10 bases from J, with 21 bases in between. The CDR3 is 14 amino acids. Germline CDR1 SGHRS, CDR2 YFSETQ. CDR3 residues: CASTPGPSTDAQYF. In DNA, the CDR3 is TGCGCCAGCACCCCGGGGCCGAGCACAGACGCGCAGTATTTT. Together with reference TRBV5-1 and TRBJ2-3, the CDR3 gives the full variable domain: KAGVTQTPRYLIKTRGQQVTLSCSPISGHRSVSWYQQTPGQGLQFLFEYFSETQRNKGNFPGRFSGRQFSNSRSEMNVSTLELGDSALYLCASTPGPSTDAQYFGPGTRLTVL.

This chain's CDR3 is CAGRSRGSNTGELFF. CDR3 coding DNA: TGCGCCGGTAGATCTCGCGGGAGTAACACCGGGGAGCTGTTTTTT. The V and J genes are TRBV10-2 and TRBJ2-2; TRBD2 matches at 7 bases. The ends lost 11 bases at V and 2 bases at J; junction bases unmatched: 11. The germline CDR1 and CDR2 sequences are WSHSY and SAAADI. This CDR3 has 15 residues.

This clonotype was seen only once. At one end the junction does not follow the germline gene, possibly because of a read error. The V call is TRBV2, the J call TRBJ2-3, with 14 bases that match TRBD2. The CDR3 has 15 residues. CDR1 and CDR2 (germline): SNHLY, FYNNEI. CDR3 in amino acids: CASSGTSGGTDTQSF. CDR3 sequence (DNA): TGTGCCAGCAGTGGGACTAGCGGGGGGACAGATACGCAGTCCTTT.

This CDR3 is CATSDSGTGVYGYTF. The CDR3 nucleotides read TGTGCCACCAGTGATTCGGGGACAGGGGTCTATGGCTACACCTTC. The chain carries TRBV24-1 and TRBJ1-2; TRBD1 aligns across 10 bases. The CDR3 length is 15 residues. V gave up 2 bases and J gave up 4 bases; unmatched junction bases: 3. From germline, CDR1 is KGHDR and CDR2 SFDVKD.

As regards this clonotype: The CDR3 carries no conserved terminal phenylalanine or tryptophan, so it likely arises from a read error. The DNA is left out, because the CDR3 cannot be placed on it with certainty; the CDR3 is given as TCRdb lists it. The gene calls are TRBV7-2 and TRBJ2-5; the table calls TRBD1, which could not be checked here. Germline CDR1 and CDR2: SGHTA and FQGNSA. The CDR3 contains 11 residues when both ends are counted. The CDR3 here is CASSLGLEQGI.

This clonotype was recorded a few times. This may come from a read error, since a much larger clone is one base off. The chain uses TRBV13 and TRBJ2-7; 12 bases fit TRBD2. The germline V gene encodes CDR1 PRHDT and CDR2 FYEKMQ (reference sequence). The CDR3 has 15 amino acids. The ends lost 5 bases at V and 6 bases at J; junction bases unmatched: 8. Here the CDR3 DNA reads TGTGCCAGCAGCGGGCCTAGCGGGGGGGTGAGCGAGCAGTACTTC. Translating it yields CASSGPSGGVSEQYF.

This clonotype was counted at least ten times. V usage is TRBV9 and J usage is TRBJ2-1; D uncertain. Germline CDR1 reads SGDLS; CDR2 reads YYNGEE. There are 11 residues in the CDR3. Trimming left V 4 bases short and J 8 bases short, with 7 bases between. CDR3 in amino acids: CASSPGYEQFF. As DNA, the CDR3 is TGTGCCAGCAGCCCCGGGTATGAGCAGTTCTTC. The full variable domain, with the rest looked up from reference TRBV9 and TRBJ2-1, is DSGVTQTPKHLITATGQRVTLRCSPRSGDLSVYWYQQSLDQGLQFLIQYYNGEERAKGNILERFSAQQFPDLHSELNLSSLELGDSALYFCASSPGYEQFFGPGTRLTVL.

Concerning this clonotype itself: A much larger clone lies one base from this, so it may be a read error. V is TRBV6-1 and J is TRBJ2-1; D call uncertain. With 11 bases removed from V and 12 bases from J, the gap between germline ends came to 20 bases. The germline V gene has CDR1 MNHNS and CDR2 SASEGT. This CDR3 has 12 amino acids. The DNA of the CDR3 is TGTGCCGCGTATTCAAGGGCCAGTGGGCAGTTCTTC. Amino acids: CAAYSRASGQFF.

This clonotype has ten or more counts. A much bigger clone sits one base away, suggesting this may be a read error. This chain joins TRBV7-7 and TRBJ2-5; D perhaps matches TRBD1 (6 bases). Germline V CDR1 and CDR2: SSHAT, FNYEAQ (reference sequence). The CDR3 runs to 15 residues. As DNA, the CDR3 is TGTGCTAGCAGCTTATCGTCCGGACAGCTTGGGACCCAGCACTTC. Translated: CASSLSSGQLGTQHF.